This TCR beta chain was identified in a study of OX40 agonist ivuxolimab in advanced cancers. Study-level results: Among the least clonally expanded were partial responders at 0.1-3.0 mg/kg.

Germline values: CDR1 MNHEY, CDR2 SVGAGI. This CDR3 has 13 amino acids. Trimming stripped 2 bases from V and 11 bases from J, with 12 bases between. A word on this clone: Its antigen is not identified.

Method: immunoSEQ multiplex PCR; TCRdb's copy keeps in-frame clones and lacks some. The sample carries 130,000 or so clones, less than 95% recorded once. The sequencing used CD4+ or CD8+ T cells sorted from blood, collected in a trial of the OX40 agonist ivuxolimab. The sequence came from an adult with an advanced solid tumor such as melanoma, head and neck, liver or kidney cancer. The chain joins TRBV6-5 to TRBJ2-2; D gene ambiguous. This CDR3 is CASSYRSGGELFF. The CDR3 DNA follows: TGTGCCAGCAGTTACCGCAGTGGCGGAGAGCTGTTTTTT.